This T cell receptor beta chain originates from a study of post-analysis software for immune sequencing data. Study as a whole: The disease courses covered relapsing-remitting, secondary progressive and progressive-relapsing multiple sclerosis.

Broader study findings: Elevated frequency relative to controls characterized several TRBV segments in patients, TRBV5-6, TRBV5-1 and TRBV20-1 among them. There was significantly lower normalized Chao1 diversity in multiple sclerosis patients than in controls.

The CDR3 loop spans 14 amino acids. CDR1 is SGHAT, CDR2 FQNNGV, per germline. V lost 0 bases and J lost 3, with 8 bases in between. The TCR beta cDNA libraries carried unique molecular identifiers. Researchers reported 520,000 or so cDNA molecules coming from about 0.98 to 11 million T cells. TCRdb reprocessed the PCR reads via MiXCR and lists one record per CDR3 protein. The repertoire holds roughly 800,000 distinct CDR3 sequences, with 25% to 30% as singletons. This clonotype was seen only once. The antigen remains unidentified. This clonotype was obtained from a girl aged 5-17 years with multiple sclerosis. The sequenced sample was blood. The chain uses TRBV11-2 and TRBJ2-5; no reliable D call. The CDR3 sequence: CASSLDRWEETQYF. CDR3 nucleotides: TGTGCCAGCAGCTTAGATCGGTGGGAAGAGACCCAGTACTTC.